A selection of T cell receptor beta chains follows, all from one sample in a study of T cells after yellow fever vaccination. In TCRdb, the 5' RACE reads were re-called with MiXCR into one record per CDR3 protein. Of 450,000 to 650,000 distinct CDR3 sequences in the sample, roughly 13% were seen once. The specimen comprised PBMCs, sampled on the day of the yellow fever booster vaccination. The receptors shown here come from a young man who received the YFV17D yellow fever vaccine. The CDR3 runs from the conserved cysteine through the conserved F or W. Fields, in order: J gene, V gene, D gene, clone size, CDR3 DNA, CDR3 protein. A D gene is named only where the DNA matches it firmly. The size entry is marked missing in some rows and otherwise reads once, few, many or a size class.

TRBJ1-2 | TRBV24-1 | - | - | TGTGCCACCAGTGATGACAAATATGGCTACACCTTC | CATSDDKYGYTF
TRBJ2-6 | TRBV19 | TRBD1 | few | TGTGCCAGTAGGAGGACAGGGGGCAGCTCTGGGGCCAACGTCCTGACTTTC | CASRRTGGSSGANVLTF
TRBJ2-5 | TRBV6-1 | TRBD2 | few | TGTGCCAGCAGTATGGGACTAGCGGGAGGAAAGACCCAGTACTTC | CASSMGLAGGKTQYF
TRBJ2-7 | TRBV14 | TRBD2 | - | TGTGCCAGCAGCCAAGCCGGGGGGACTCTGGGCCTCTTC | CASSQAGGTLGLF
TRBJ2-3 | TRBV9 | - | few | TGTGCCAGCAGCGTAGGGGTAGCTCCCACAGATACGCAGTATTTT | CASSVGVAPTDTQYF
TRBJ2-7 | TRBV18 | - | - | TGTGCCAGCTCACCACGGGACTCCTCCCACGAGCAGTACTTC | CASSPRDSSHEQYF
TRBJ1-2 | TRBV4-3 | - | - | TGCGCCAGCAGCCCAGCAGACAACTATGGCTACACCTTC | CASSPADNYGYTF
TRBJ2-7 | TRBV10-3 | - | - | TGTGCCATCAAGCAGGATGGCCCTGTCTACGAGCAGTACTTC | CAIKQDGPVYEQYF
TRBJ2-3 | TRBV4-3 | TRBD1 | few | TGCGCCAGCACCCCGGGACAGGGTCACACAGATACGCAGTATTTT | CASTPGQGHTDTQYF
TRBJ2-7 | TRBV19 | TRBD2 | - | TGTGCCAGTAGTATATCTAGCGGGAGACCCGGGGAGCAGTACTTC | CASSISSGRPGEQYF
TRBJ2-3 | TRBV30 | TRBD1 | - | TGTGCCTGGAGTGATTCGACAGGGGTTCATACGCAGTATTTT | CAWSDSTGVHTQYF
TRBJ1-5 | TRBV6-5 | - | many | TGTGCCAGCAGTTACCGGGACACAAATCAGCCCCAGCATTTT | CASSYRDTNQPQHF